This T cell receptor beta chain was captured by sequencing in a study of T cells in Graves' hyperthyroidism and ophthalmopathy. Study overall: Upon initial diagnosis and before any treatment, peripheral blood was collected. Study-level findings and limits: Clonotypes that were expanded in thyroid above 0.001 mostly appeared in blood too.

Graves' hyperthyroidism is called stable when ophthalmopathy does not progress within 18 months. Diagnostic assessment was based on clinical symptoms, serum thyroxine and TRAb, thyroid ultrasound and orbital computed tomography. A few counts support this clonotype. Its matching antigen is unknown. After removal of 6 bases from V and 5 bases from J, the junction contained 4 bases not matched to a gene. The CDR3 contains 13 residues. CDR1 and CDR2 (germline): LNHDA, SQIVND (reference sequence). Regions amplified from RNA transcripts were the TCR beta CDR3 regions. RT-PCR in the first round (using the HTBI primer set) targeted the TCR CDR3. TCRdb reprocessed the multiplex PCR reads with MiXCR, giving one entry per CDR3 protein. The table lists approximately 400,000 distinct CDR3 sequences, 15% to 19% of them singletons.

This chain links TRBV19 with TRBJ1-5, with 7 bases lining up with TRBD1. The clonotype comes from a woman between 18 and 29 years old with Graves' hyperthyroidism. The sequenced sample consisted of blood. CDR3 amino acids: CASRTGSYQPQHF. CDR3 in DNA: TGTGCCAGTAGGACAGGGAGTTATCAGCCCCAGCATTTT.